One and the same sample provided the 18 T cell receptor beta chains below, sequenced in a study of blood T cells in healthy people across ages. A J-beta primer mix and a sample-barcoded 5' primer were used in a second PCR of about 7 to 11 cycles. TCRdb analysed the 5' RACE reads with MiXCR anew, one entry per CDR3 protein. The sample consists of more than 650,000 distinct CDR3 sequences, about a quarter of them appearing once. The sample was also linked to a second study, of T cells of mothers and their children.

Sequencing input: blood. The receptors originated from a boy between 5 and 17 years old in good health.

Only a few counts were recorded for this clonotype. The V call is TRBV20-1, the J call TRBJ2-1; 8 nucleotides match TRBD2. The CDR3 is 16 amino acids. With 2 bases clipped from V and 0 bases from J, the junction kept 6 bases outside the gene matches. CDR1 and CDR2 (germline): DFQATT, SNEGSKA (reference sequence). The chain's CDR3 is CSARQRGFRSYNEQFF. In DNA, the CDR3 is TGCAGTGCTAGACAGCGGGGGTTCCGCTCCTACAATGAGCAGTTCTTC.

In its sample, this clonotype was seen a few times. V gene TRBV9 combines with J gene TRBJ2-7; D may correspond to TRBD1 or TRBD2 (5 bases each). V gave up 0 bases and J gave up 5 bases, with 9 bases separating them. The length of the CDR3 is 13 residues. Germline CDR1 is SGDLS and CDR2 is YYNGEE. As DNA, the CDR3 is TGTGCCAGCAGCGTAGGAAGGGACCACGAGCAGTACTTC. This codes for CASSVGRDHEQYF.

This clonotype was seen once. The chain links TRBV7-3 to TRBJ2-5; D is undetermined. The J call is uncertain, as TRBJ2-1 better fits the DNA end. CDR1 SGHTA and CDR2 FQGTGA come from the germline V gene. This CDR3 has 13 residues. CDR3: CASSLPPAKEQFF. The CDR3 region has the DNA TGTGCCAGCAGCCTCCCCCCGGCGAAAGAGCAGTTCTTC.

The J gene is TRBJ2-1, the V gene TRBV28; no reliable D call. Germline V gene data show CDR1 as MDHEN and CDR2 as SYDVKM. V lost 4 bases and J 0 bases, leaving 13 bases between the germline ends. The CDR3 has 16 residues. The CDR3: CASSSPLKSSYNEQFF. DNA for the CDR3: TGTGCCAGCAGTTCCCCTTTAAAGAGCTCCTACAATGAGCAGTTCTTC.

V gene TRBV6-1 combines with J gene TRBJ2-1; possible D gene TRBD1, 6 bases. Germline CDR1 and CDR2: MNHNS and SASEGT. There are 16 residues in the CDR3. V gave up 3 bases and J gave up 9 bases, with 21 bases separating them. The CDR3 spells CASSDRDTKIRSEQFF. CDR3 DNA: TGTGCCAGCAGTGACCGGGACACAAAAATAAGGAGTGAGCAGTTCTTC.

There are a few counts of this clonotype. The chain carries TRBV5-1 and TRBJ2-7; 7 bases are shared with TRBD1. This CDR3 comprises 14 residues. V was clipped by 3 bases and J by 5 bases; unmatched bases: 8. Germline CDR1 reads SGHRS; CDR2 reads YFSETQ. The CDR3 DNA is TGCGCCAGCAGCTCCCAGACAGGGTTTCACGAGCAGTACTTC. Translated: CASSSQTGFHEQYF.

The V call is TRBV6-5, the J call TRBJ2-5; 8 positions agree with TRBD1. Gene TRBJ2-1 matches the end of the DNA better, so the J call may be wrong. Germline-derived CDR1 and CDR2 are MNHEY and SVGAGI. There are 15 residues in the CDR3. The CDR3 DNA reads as TGTGCCAGCAGTTACGGACAGGGATCGTCCAATGAGCAGTTCTTC. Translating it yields CASSYGQGSSNEQFF.

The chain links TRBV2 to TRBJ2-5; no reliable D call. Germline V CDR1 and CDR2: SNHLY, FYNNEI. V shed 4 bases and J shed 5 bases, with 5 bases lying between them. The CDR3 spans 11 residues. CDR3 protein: CASSGVETQYF. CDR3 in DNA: TGTGCCAGCAGTGGAGTGGAGACCCAGTACTTC. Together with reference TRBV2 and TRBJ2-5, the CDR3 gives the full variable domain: EPEVTQTPSHQVTQMGQEVILRCVPISNHLYFYWYRQILGQKVEFLVSFYNNEISEKSEIFDDQFSVERPDGSNFTLKIRSTKLEDSAMYFCASSGVETQYFGPGTRLLVL.

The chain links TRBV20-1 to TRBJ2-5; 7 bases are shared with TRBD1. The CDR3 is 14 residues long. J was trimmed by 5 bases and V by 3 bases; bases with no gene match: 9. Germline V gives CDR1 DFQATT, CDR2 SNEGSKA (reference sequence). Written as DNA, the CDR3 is TGCAGTGCTAGCGGAAATACAGGGGACGAGACCCAGTACTTC. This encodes CSASGNTGDETQYF.

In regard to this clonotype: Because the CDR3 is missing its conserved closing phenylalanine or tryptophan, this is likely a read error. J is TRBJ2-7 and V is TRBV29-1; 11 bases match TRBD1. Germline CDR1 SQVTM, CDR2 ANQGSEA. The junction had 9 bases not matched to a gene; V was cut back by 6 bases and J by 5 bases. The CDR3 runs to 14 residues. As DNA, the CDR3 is TGCAGCGTGGCCGGGACAGGGGGTAGCAACGAGCAGTACTCC. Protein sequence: CSVAGTGGSNEQYS.

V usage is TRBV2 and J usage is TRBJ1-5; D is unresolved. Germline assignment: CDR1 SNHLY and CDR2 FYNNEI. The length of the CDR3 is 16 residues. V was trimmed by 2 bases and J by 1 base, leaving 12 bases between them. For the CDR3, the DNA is TGTGCCAGCAGTGAACTCCCTGTTGGGAGCAATCAGCCCCAGCATTTT. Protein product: CASSELPVGSNQPQHF. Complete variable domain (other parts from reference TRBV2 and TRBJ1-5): EPEVTQTPSHQVTQMGQEVILRCVPISNHLYFYWYRQILGQKVEFLVSFYNNEISEKSEIFDDQFSVERPDGSNFTLKIRSTKLEDSAMYFCASSELPVGSNQPQHFGDGTRLSIL.

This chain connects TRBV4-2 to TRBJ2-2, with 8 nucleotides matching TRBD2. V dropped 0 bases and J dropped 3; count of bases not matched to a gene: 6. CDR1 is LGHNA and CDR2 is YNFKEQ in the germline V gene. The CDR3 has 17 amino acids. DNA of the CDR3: TGTGCCAGCAGCCAAGAGGAACGGGGGGGGGACACCGGGGAGCTGTTTTTT. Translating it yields CASSQEERGGDTGELFF.

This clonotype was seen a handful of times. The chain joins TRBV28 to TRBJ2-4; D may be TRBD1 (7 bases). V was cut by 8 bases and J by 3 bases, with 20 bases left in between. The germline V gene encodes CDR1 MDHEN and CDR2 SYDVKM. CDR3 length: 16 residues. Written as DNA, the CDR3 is TGTGCCAGCTACCCCAGGAGGGGGCCTAGCAAAAACATTCAGTACTTC. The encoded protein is CASYPRRGPSKNIQYF.

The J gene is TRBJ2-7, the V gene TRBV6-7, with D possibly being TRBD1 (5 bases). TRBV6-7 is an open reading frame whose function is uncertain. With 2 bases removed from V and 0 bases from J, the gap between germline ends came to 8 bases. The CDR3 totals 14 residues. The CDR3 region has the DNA TGTGCCAGCAGTTACCAGGGAACCTCCTACGAGCAGTACTTC. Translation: CASSYQGTSYEQYF.

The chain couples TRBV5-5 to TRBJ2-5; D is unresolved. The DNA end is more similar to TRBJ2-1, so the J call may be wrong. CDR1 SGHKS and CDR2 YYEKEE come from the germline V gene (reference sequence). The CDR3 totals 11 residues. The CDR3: CASSLEVEQFF. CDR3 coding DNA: TGTGCCAGCAGCTTGGAGGTTGAGCAGTTCTTC.

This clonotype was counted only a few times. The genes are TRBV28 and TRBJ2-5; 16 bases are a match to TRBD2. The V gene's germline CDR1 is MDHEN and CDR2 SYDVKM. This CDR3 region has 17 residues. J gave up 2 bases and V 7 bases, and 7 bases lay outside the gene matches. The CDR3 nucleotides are TGTGCCAGCAACACCGGGACTAGCGGGGGGGGACAAGAGACCCAGTACTTC. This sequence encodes CASNTGTSGGGQETQYF.

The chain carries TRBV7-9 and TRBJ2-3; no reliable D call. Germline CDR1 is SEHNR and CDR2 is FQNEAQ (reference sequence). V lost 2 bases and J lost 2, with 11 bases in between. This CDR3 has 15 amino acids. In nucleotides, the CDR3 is TGTGCCAGCAGCTTACGGCAGCTTTCCACAGATACGCAGTATTTT. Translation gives CASSLRQLSTDTQYF. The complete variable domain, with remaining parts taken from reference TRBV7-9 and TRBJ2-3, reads DTGVSQNPRHKITKRGQNVTFRCDPISEHNRLYWYRQTLGQGPEFLTYFQNEAQLEKSRLLSDRFSAERPKGSFSTLEIQRTEQGDSAMYLCASSLRQLSTDTQYFGPGTRLTVL.

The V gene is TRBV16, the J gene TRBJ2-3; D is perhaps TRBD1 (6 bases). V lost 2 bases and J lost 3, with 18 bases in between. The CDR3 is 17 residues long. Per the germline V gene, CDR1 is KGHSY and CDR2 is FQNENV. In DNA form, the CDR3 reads TGTGCCAGCAGCCAAGGACAGATTTCAGGAATTACAGATACGCAGTATTTT. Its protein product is CASSQGQISGITDTQYF.